This T cell receptor (beta chain) was captured in a study of T cells in Graves' hyperthyroidism and ophthalmopathy. The CDR3 totals 15 residues. The ends were cut back, 5 bases at V and 0 bases at J, with 11 bases in the middle. This clonotype was seen a few times. RNA transcripts were the template for amplifying TCR beta CDR3 regions. The study used the HTBI primer set for a first-round RT-PCR of the TCR CDR3. TCRdb re-called the multiplex PCR reads with MiXCR, one entry per CDR3 protein. The table has 300,000 to 400,000 distinct CDR3 sequences, about 20% seen once. The chain combines TRBV12-3 or TRBV12-4 with TRBJ2-1; D is ambiguous. The sample was blood. This TCR came from a woman aged 50 to 65 with Graves' hyperthyroidism. The CDR3 sequence is CASSDDTSSYNEQFF. CDR3 sequence (DNA): TGTGCCAGCAGTGACGACACGAGCTCCTACAATGAGCAGTTCTTC.